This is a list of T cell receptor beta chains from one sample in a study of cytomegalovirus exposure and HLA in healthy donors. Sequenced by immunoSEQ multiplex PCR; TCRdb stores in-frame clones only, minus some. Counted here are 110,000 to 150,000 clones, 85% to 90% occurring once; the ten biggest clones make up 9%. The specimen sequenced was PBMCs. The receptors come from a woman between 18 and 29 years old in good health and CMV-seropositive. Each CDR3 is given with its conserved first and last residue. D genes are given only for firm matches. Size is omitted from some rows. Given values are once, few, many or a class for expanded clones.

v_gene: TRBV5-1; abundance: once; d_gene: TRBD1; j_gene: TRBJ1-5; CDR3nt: TGCGCCAGCAGCTTTTCAGCAGGGGGCACTCAGCCCCAGCATTTT; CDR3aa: CASSFSAGGTQPQHF
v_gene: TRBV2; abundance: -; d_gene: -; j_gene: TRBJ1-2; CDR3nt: TGTGCCAGCAGTGGGAGAAGGGGCTTCTATGGCTACACCTTC; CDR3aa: CASSGRRGFYGYTF
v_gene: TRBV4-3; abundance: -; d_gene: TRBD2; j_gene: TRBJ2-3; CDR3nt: TGCGCCAGCAGCCAGGCCCGACTAGCGGGGGGTAAGGATACGCAGTATTTT; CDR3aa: CASSQARLAGGKDTQYF
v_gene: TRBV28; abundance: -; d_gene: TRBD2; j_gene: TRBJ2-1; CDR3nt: TGTGCCAGCAGTGCCCGGGGGGAAAATGAGCAGTTCTTC; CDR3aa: CASSARGENEQFF
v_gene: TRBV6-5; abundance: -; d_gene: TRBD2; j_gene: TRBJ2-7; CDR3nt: TGTGCCAGCAGTCGCCTCGGCGGGGGAAGATACGAGCAGTACTTC; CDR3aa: CASSRLGGGRYEQYF
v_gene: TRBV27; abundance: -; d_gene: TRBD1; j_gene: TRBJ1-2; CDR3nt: TGTGCCAGCAGTTTTTCGGACAGGGTCTATGGCTACACCTTC; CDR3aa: CASSFSDRVYGYTF
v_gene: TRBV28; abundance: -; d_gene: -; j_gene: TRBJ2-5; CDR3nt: TGTGCCAGCAGTGTCGGCCAAGAGACCCAGTACTTC; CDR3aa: CASSVGQETQYF
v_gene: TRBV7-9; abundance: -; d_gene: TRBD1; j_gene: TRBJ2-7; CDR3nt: TGTGCCAGCAGCTTAAGAGGACAGGGCTCCTACGAGCAGTACTTC; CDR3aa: CASSLRGQGSYEQYF
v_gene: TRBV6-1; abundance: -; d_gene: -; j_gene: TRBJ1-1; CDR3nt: TGTGCCAGCAGCAGGGTTACTGAAGCTTTCTTT; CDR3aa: CASSRVTEAFF
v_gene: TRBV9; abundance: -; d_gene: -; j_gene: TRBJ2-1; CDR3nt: TGTGCCAGCAGCGGTAGCGGATTATCCTACAATGAGCAGTTCTTC; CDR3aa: CASSGSGLSYNEQFF
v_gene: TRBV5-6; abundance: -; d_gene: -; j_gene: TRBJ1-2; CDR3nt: TGTGCCAGCAGCTTAGGAGGGGATTATGGCTACACCTTC; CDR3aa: CASSLGGDYGYTF
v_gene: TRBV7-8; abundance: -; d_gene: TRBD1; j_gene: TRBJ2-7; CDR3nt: TGTGCCAGCAGCGACCCTCTGCGGGACAGGGGTTACGAGCAGTACTTC; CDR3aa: CASSDPLRDRGYEQYF
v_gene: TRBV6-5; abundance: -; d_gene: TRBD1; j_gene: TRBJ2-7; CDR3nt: TGTGCCAGCAGTCAAGGACAGGGGCCCTACGAGCAGTACTTC; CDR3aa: CASSQGQGPYEQYF
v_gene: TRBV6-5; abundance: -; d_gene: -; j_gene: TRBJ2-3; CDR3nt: TGTGCCAGCAGTGCTGACAGCTACACAGATACGCAGTATTTT; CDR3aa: CASSADSYTDTQYF
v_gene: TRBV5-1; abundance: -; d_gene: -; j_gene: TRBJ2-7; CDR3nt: TGCGCCAGCAGCCCGGGGAGATCCTACGAGCAGTACTTC; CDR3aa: CASSPGRSYEQYF
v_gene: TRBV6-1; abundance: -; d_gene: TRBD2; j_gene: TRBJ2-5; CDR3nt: TGTGCCAGCATGCGGGGGGACGGGTCCTCGGAGACCCAGTACTTC; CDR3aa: CASMRGDGSSETQYF
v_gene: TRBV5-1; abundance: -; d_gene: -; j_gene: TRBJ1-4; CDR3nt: TGCGCCAGCAGCTTTGACGGTGGGGGACTGTGGAATGAAAAACTGTTTTTT; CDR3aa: CASSFDGGGLWNEKLFF
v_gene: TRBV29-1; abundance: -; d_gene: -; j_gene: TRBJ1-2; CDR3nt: TGCAGCGTTGAAGAGGGGGCTAGAGACTATGGCTACACCTTC; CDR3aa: CSVEEGARDYGYTF
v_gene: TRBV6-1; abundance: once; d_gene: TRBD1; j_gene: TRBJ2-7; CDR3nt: TGTGCCAGCACCCGGGACAGGGCCCACGAGCAGTACTTC; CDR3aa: CASTRDRAHEQYF
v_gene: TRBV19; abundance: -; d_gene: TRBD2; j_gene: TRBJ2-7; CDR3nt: TGTGCCAGTAGTGGAGGACTAGCGGGGGTTACCTTC; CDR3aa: CASSGGLAGVTF
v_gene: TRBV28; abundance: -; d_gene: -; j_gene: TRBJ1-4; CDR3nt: TGTGCCAGCAGTTTTACAAATGAAAAACTGTTTTTT; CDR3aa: CASSFTNEKLFF
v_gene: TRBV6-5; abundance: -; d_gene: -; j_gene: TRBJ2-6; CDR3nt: TGTGCCACCCAGAGGGTTGCCGGGGCCAACGTCCTGACTTTC; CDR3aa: CATQRVAGANVLTF
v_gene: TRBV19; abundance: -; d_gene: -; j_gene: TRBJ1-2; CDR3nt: TGTGCCAGTACCTCCACAGGGAAGGATGGCTACACCTTC; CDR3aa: CASTSTGKDGYTF
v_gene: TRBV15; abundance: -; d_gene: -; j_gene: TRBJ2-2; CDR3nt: TGTGCCACCAGCCCTTGGGACACTAACACCGGGGAGCTGTTTTTT; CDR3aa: CATSPWDTNTGELFF
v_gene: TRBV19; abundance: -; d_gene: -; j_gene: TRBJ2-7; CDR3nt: TGTGCCAGTGCTGACAGTCCCTACGAGCAGTACTTC; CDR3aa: CASADSPYEQYF
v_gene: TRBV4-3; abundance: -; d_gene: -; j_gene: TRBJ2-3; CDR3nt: TGCGCCAGCAGCCAAGAGAGCCACTCGACAGATACGCAGTATTTT; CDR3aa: CASSQESHSTDTQYF
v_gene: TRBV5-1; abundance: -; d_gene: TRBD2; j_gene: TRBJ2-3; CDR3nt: TGCGCCAGCAGCTTGGGTGGTAGCGGGGGGGCAGGAGATACGCAGTATTTT; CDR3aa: CASSLGGSGGAGDTQYF
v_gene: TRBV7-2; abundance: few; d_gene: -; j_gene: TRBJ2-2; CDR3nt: TGTGCCAGCAGCTTAGCGGGCGGGGCCACCGGGGAGCTGTTTTTT; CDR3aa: CASSLAGGATGELFF
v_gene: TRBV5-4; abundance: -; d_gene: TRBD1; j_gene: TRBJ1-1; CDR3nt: TGTGCCAGCAGCTCGGAGTCGGCAGGGGGGTATACTGAAGCTTTCTTT; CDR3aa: CASSSESAGGYTEAFF
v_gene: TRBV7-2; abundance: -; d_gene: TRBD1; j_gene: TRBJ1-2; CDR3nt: TGTGCCAGCAGCCCGACCGGGACAGGGCCCGGCTACACCTTC; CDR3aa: CASSPTGTGPGYTF
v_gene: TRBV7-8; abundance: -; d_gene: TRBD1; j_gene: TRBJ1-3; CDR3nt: TGTGCCAGCAGCATAGCGACAGGGGATTTTGCTGGAAACACCATATATTTT; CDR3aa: CASSIATGDFAGNTIYF
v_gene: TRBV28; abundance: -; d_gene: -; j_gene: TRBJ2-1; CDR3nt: TGTGCCAGCAGTTTTAGTCCTCGCAATGAGCAGTTCTTC; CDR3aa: CASSFSPRNEQFF
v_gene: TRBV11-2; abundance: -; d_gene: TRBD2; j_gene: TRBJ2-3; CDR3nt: TGTGCCAGCAGGGCCGCGACTAGCGGGGGAAGAGCGCAGTATTTT; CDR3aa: CASRAATSGGRAQYF
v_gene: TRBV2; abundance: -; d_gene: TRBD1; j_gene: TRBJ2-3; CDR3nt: TGTGCCAGCAGTGAGTGGTTAGGGACAGAAAGTGGTACGCAGTATTTT; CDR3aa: CASSEWLGTESGTQYF
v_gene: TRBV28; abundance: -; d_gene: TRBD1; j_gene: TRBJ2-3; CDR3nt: TGTGCCAGCTTGGCAGGGGGAACAGATACGCAGTATTTT; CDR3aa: CASLAGGTDTQYF
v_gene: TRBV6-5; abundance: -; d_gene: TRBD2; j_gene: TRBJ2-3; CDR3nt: TGTGCCAGCACCCAGAGAGCGGGGCTGGATACGCAGTATTTT; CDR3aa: CASTQRAGLDTQYF
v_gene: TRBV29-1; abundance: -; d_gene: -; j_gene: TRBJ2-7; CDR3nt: TGCAGCGTTGAAGGGTTGGCAGCGTACGAGCAGTACTTC; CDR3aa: CSVEGLAAYEQYF
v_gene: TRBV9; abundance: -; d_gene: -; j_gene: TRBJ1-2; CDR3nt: TGTGCCAGCAGCGCCCGTCGTGGACAGCCACCGGGTGGCTACACCTTC; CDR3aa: CASSARRGQPPGGYTF
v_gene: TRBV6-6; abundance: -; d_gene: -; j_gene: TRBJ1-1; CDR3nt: TGTGCCAGCAGATCCAACAGGAATCTTGAAGCTTTCTTT; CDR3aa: CASRSNRNLEAFF
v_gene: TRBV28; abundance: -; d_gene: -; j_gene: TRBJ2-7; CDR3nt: TGTGCCAGCAGCGCTGGGGGCAGGGGGGAATACGAGCAGTACTTC; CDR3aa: CASSAGGRGEYEQYF
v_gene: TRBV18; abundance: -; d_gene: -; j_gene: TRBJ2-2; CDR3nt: TGTGCCAGCTCCGAGAACAGGGACGGGGAGCTGTTTTTT; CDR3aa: CASSENRDGELFF
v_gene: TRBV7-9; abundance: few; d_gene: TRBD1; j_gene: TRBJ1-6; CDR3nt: TGTGCCAGCAGCTTGCCAGGGGGTTCACCCCTCCACTTT; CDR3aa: CASSLPGGSPLHF
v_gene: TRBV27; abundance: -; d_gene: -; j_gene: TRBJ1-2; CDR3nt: TGTGCCAGCAGTTTAGAACGGACGGGGGGTCATGGCTACACCTTC; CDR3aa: CASSLERTGGHGYTF
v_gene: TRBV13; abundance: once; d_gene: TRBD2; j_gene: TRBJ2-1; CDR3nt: TGTGCCAGCAGCTTTGCCGCCGGGACTACTACCTACAATGAGCAGTTCTTC; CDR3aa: CASSFAAGTTTYNEQFF
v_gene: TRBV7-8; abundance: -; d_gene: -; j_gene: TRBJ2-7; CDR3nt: TGTGCCAGCAGCTCAGCCGGGGTCCCCTACGAGCAGTACTTC; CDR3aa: CASSSAGVPYEQYF
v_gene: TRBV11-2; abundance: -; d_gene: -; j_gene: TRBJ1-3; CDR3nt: TGTGCCAGCAGCTCGCGGACAATCAGGGCAAACACCATATATTTT; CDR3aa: CASSSRTIRANTIYF
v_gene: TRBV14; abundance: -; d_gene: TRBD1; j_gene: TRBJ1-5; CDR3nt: TGTGCCAGCAGCCTGGGACAGGGGGCCAATCAGCCCCAGCATTTT; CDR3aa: CASSLGQGANQPQHF
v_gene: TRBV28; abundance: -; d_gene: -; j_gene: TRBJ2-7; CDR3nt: TGTGCCAGCAGTTACTCAAGCGAGCAGTACTTC; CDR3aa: CASSYSSEQYF
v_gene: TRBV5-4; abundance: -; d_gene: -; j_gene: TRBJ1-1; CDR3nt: TGTGCCAGCAGCTTGGAGCGGAGGGCTGAAGCTTTCTTT; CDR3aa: CASSLERRAEAFF
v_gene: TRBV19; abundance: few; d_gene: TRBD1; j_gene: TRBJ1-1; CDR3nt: TGTGCCAGTAGTATAGTAGGGACAGGGGGCACTGAAGCTTTCTTT; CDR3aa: CASSIVGTGGTEAFF